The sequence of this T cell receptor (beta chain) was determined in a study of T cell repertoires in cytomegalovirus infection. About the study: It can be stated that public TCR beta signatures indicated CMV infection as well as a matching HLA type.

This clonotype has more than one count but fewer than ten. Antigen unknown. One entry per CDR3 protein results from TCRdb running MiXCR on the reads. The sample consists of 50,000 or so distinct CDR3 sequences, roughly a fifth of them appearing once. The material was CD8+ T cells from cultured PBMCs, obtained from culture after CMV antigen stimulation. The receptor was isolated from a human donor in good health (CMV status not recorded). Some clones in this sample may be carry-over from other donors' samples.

CDR3 in DNA: TGTGCCAATCGGGACTTCCAAGAGACCCAGTACTTC. Translation gives CANRDFQETQYF. The chain has TRBV27 and TRBJ2-5, with a possible D match to TRBD2 (6 bases). The CDR3 has 12 amino acids. In germline, CDR1 is MNHEY, CDR2 SMNVEV (reference sequence). V dropped 10 bases and J dropped 1 base, with 10 bases sitting between them.